What follows are 8 T cell receptor beta chains derived from one specimen sequenced in a study of blood T cell repertoires in COVID-19. Generated by immunoSEQ multiplex PCR, the TCRdb table keeps only in-frame clones and is missing some. The sample has fewer than 350,000 clones, about 91% seen once. What was sequenced was peripheral blood. The receptors originated from a woman in her 30s with COVID-19, enrolled during active disease.

The chain employs TRBV2 and TRBJ2-5, with 9 nucleotides matching TRBD2. Germline V gene data show CDR1 as SNHLY and CDR2 as FYNNEI. The CDR3 runs 14 residues. Germline trimming cut 3 bases from V and 2 bases from J; bases unmatched to any gene: 1. CDR3: CASSDLAGQETQYF. The CDR3 bases are TGTGCCAGCAGTGACCTAGCGGGGCAAGAGACCCAGTACTTC. Variable domain in full (rest from reference TRBV2 and TRBJ2-5): EPEVTQTPSHQVTQMGQEVILRCVPISNHLYFYWYRQILGQKVEFLVSFYNNEISEKSEIFDDQFSVERPDGSNFTLKIRSTKLEDSAMYFCASSDLAGQETQYFGPGTRLLVL.

The V gene is TRBV7-6, the J gene TRBJ2-7; 15 bases align to TRBD2. After removal of 5 bases from V and 4 bases from J, the junction contained 12 bases not matched to a gene. Germline-derived CDR1 and CDR2 are SGHVS and FNYEAQ. This CDR3 has 18 residues. Here the CDR3 reads CASSPTPGTSGGRYEQYF. CDR3 DNA: TGTGCCAGCAGCCCTACGCCCGGGACTAGCGGGGGGCGTTACGAGCAGTACTTC.

The chain combines TRBV6-2 or TRBV6-3 with TRBJ2-7; the D gene is possibly TRBD1 (6 bases). V was cut by 2 bases and J by 6 bases, with 11 bases left in between. CDR3 length equals 13 residues. Looked up from germline, CDR1 is MNHEY and CDR2 is SVGEGT. In DNA form, the CDR3 reads TGTGCCAGCAGTTACGCAGGGGAAGGCGAGCAGTACTTC. This codes for CASSYAGEGEQYF.

CDR3 in DNA: TGCAGCGTTGAAGGGCGTGGGGGGAGGATGGGCAATGAGCAGTTCTTC. Its protein product is CSVEGRGGRMGNEQFF. The V and J genes are TRBV29-1 and TRBJ2-1, with D perhaps TRBD2 (6 bases). CDR3 length equals 16 residues. V was pared by 1 base and J by 6 bases, with 19 bases between. Germline V gene data show CDR1 as SQVTM and CDR2 as ANQGSEA.

The chain has TRBV5-5 and TRBJ1-2, with 7 bases matching TRBD1. CDR3 length: 15 amino acids. After removal of 4 bases from V and 4 bases from J, the junction contained 10 bases not matched to a gene. Germline V gene data show CDR1 as SGHKS and CDR2 as YYEKEE (reference sequence). CDR3 residues: CASSRQTGLAYGYTF. Written as DNA, the CDR3 is TGTGCCAGCAGCCGCCAGACAGGGCTGGCCTATGGCTACACCTTC.

In the case of this clone: Germline is not matched at one junction end, which may reflect a read error. This chain joins TRBV7-3 and TRBJ1-6, with D uncertain. Germline V CDR1 and CDR2: SGHTA, FQGTGA. The CDR3 loop spans 14 amino acids. The CDR3, as DNA: TGTGCCAGCAGCGTAACCCCCGGTAATTCACCCCTCCACTTT. It codes for CASSVTPGNSPLHF.

The V and J genes are TRBV6-4 and TRBJ2-2, with 8 bases matching TRBD1. V dropped 6 bases and J dropped 1; count of bases not matched to a gene: 4. Germline assignment: CDR1 MRHNA and CDR2 SNTAGT. CDR3 length equals 15 residues. DNA for the CDR3: TGTGCCAGCAGCCCGACAGGGGTGAACACCGGGGAGCTGTTTTTT. It codes for CASSPTGVNTGELFF.

This chain uses TRBV5-6 with TRBJ1-6, with D hard to call. V was trimmed by 2 bases and J by 7 bases, leaving 7 bases between them. CDR3 length: 13 amino acids. From germline, CDR1 is SGHDT and CDR2 YYEEEE. The CDR3 sequence is CASSFPGNSPLHF. The CDR3 DNA reads as TGTGCCAGCAGCTTTCCGGGGAATTCACCCCTCCACTTT.